The next 9 T cell receptor beta chains were all read from a single sample in a study of CD8 T cells in Susac syndrome. Random-hexamer reverse transcription was applied to roughly 0.5 to 1 ug RNA. TCRdb re-called the immunoSEQ multiplex PCR reads through MiXCR, storing one row per CDR3 protein. The data show some 150,000 distinct CDR3 sequences, with around 94% seen just once and 0.075% to 0.09% held by the top ten. The source material was CD4+ T cells from PBMCs. Receptor source: a human donor in good health.

The V and J genes are TRBV5-6 and TRBJ2-4, with 7 bases matching TRBD1. This CDR3 has 17 residues. Germline V gene sequence: CDR1 SGHDT, CDR2 YYEEEE. The V and J ends lost 0 bases and 1 base, in that order; junction bases with no gene match: 7. The CDR3 is CASSLARRGLAKNIQYF. The CDR3 DNA sequence: TGTGCCAGCAGCTTGGCCCGAAGGGGGCTCGCCAAAAACATTCAGTACTTC.

This chain uses TRBV27 with TRBJ2-7; perhaps TRBD1 as D (6 bases). The germline V and J ends were trimmed by 2 bases and 2 bases, with 7 bases remaining between them. The V gene's germline CDR1 is MNHEY and CDR2 SMNVEV (reference sequence). The CDR3 is 13 residues long. The CDR3 reads CASSLQGPYEQYF. CDR3 sequence (DNA): TGTGCCAGCAGTTTACAGGGGCCCTACGAGCAGTACTTC.

V is TRBV11-2 and J is TRBJ2-4, with D uncertain. Germline CDR1 SGHAT, CDR2 FQNNGV. The CDR3 runs 11 residues. V shed 5 bases and J shed 8 bases, with 7 bases lying between them. The CDR3 here is CASSQEDIQYF. For the CDR3, the DNA is TGTGCCAGCAGCCAAGAGGACATTCAGTACTTC.

J is TRBJ2-4 and V is TRBV5-1; D possibly uses TRBD1 or TRBD2 (5 bases each). This CDR3 contains 14 residues. Trimming removed 3 bases from V and 7 bases from J, with 14 bases in between. Germline V gene sequence: CDR1 SGHRS, CDR2 YFSETQ. The CDR3: CASSYDGDGNIQYF. The CDR3 bases are TGCGCCAGCAGCTACGATGGGGACGGGAACATTCAGTACTTC.

The chain carries TRBV4-1 and TRBJ2-3; 10 bases map to TRBD2. CDR3 length equals 16 residues. Trimming at V came to 5 bases and at J to 4 bases, leaving 9 bases not matched to a gene. Germline-derived CDR1 and CDR2 are MGHRA and YSYEKL. As DNA, the CDR3 is TGCGCCAGCAGCAGAACTAGCGGGGCATTCTCAGATACGCAGTATTTT. This sequence encodes CASSRTSGAFSDTQYF.

The chain recombines TRBV20-1 with TRBJ2-7; 7 bases map to TRBD1. This CDR3 contains 14 residues. Germline V gene sequence: CDR1 DFQATT, CDR2 SNEGSKA (reference sequence). V shed 1 base and J 2 bases; nucleotides not matched to a gene: 5. CDR3 in amino acids: CSARGDRVPYEQYF. CDR3 nucleotide sequence: TGCAGTGCTAGAGGTGACAGGGTACCCTACGAGCAGTACTTC.

The chain has TRBV12-3 or TRBV12-4 and TRBJ2-6; D gene uncertain. The CDR3 covers 15 residues. Trimming took 4 bases from V and 1 from J, leaving 8 bases between them. The CDR3 DNA reads TGTGCCAGCAGTTCAAGGGTATCTGGGGCCAACGTCCTGACTTTC. Translated: CASSSRVSGANVLTF.

The chain carries TRBV29-1 and TRBJ2-3, with D uncertain. This CDR3 contains 15 residues. The ends were cut back, 7 bases at V and 2 bases at J, with 19 bases in the middle. Germline CDR1 is SQVTM and CDR2 is ANQGSEA. The CDR3 loop is CSAVRRPGYTDTQYF. CDR3 nucleotides: TGCAGCGCCGTACGGAGACCGGGTTACACAGATACGCAGTATTTT.

The chain recombines TRBV29-1 with TRBJ1-3; D gene unclear. The length of the CDR3 is 13 residues. Between the trimmed V and J ends, which lost 4 bases and 0 bases, there was a span of 7 bases. Germline CDR1 and CDR2: SQVTM and ANQGSEA. This CDR3 reads CSVAGSSGNTIYF. CDR3 sequence (DNA): TGCAGCGTTGCTGGGTCCTCTGGAAACACCATATATTTT.